Following are 21 T cell receptor beta chains from one sample sequenced in a study of identical twins. TCRdb re-called the 5' RACE reads with MiXCR, one entry per CDR3 protein. The sample consists of hundreds of thousands of distinct CDR3 sequences, approximately 13% of them appearing once. These same records also appear under a second study, on yellow fever vaccine responses in identical twins.

Sequencing was done on a sample of PBMCs. These receptors came from a woman under 30 in good health.

This clonotype was recorded many times. The chain carries TRBV27 and TRBJ1-5; no clear D gene. Germline-derived CDR1 and CDR2 are MNHEY and SMNVEV (reference sequence). The CDR3 is made up of 14 amino acids. The V and J ends lost 6 bases and 2 bases respectively, with 11 bases between them. CDR3 DNA: TGTGCCAGCAGCTTGGTCTTCGGCAATCAGCCCCAGCATTTT. It encodes CASSLVFGNQPQHF.

The table lists this clonotype with a few counts. The chain carries TRBV28 and TRBJ2-7; a possible D gene is TRBD1 (6 bases). The CDR3 is 14 amino acids. The V end lost 6 bases, the J end lost 1 base, and 13 bases lay between the germline ends. Germline V lookup: CDR1 MDHEN, CDR2 SYDVKM. The CDR3 nucleotides are TGTGCCAGCAGCGGAACGGACAGATCCTACGAGCAGTACTTC. Amino acids: CASSGTDRSYEQYF.

The chain uses TRBV27 and TRBJ2-1; no reliable D call. Trimming stripped 5 bases from V and 9 bases from J, with 17 bases between. This CDR3 spans 14 amino acids. Germline CDR1 is MNHEY and CDR2 is SMNVEV (reference sequence). This CDR3 is CASSPIRPGAEQFF. The CDR3 nucleotides read TGTGCCAGCAGTCCTATCCGCCCGGGTGCTGAGCAGTTCTTC.

This clonotype was counted only a few times. The genes are TRBV12-3 or TRBV12-4 and TRBJ2-1; D is unresolved. The CDR3 consists of 12 residues. V gave up 5 bases and J gave up 13 bases, with 15 bases separating them. CDR3 sequence: CASSPQSLPQFF. The DNA for the CDR3 is TGTGCCAGCAGTCCCCAGTCCCTTCCACAGTTCTTC.

This clonotype was found many times. V gene TRBV7-8 combines with J gene TRBJ1-4; D gene uncertain. Trimming pared 1 base from V and 6 bases from J, leaving 9 bases between. This CDR3 has 14 amino acids. Germline values: CDR1 SGHVS, CDR2 FQNEAQ. The CDR3 loop reads CASSLVGGDEKLFF. As DNA, the CDR3 is TGTGCCAGCAGCTTAGTAGGCGGCGATGAAAAACTGTTTTTT.

This clonotype has at least ten counts. The chain joins TRBV20-1 to TRBJ1-2, with 8 nucleotides matching TRBD1. V gave up 6 bases and J gave up 6 bases; unmatched junction bases: 12. The germline CDR1 and CDR2 sequences are DFQATT and SNEGSKA (reference sequence). There are 14 residues in the CDR3. DNA of the CDR3: TGCAGTGCAAAGGGACAGGCGTACATACATGGCTACACCTTC. Translation: CSAKGQAYIHGYTF.

This clonotype was counted between two and nine times. The chain employs TRBV7-9 and TRBJ2-5, with D tentatively TRBD1 (6 bases). The CDR3 is 15 residues long. V gave up 4 bases and J gave up 1 base, with 13 bases separating them. Germline V gene data show CDR1 as SEHNR and CDR2 as FQNEAQ (reference sequence). CDR3 loop: CASSWVQGFQETQYF. The CDR3 DNA is TGTGCCAGCAGCTGGGTACAGGGTTTCCAAGAGACCCAGTACTTC.

This clonotype was counted a few times. V gene TRBV29-1 combines with J gene TRBJ2-1, with 12 bases fitting TRBD2. This CDR3 spans 17 amino acids. V was pared by 5 bases and J by 2 bases, with 10 bases of the junction left unmatched. From germline, CDR1 is SQVTM and CDR2 ANQGSEA. CDR3 region: CSVLGLAGSDTYNEQFF. The DNA of the CDR3 is TGCAGCGTTTTAGGACTAGCGGGGAGCGACACCTACAATGAGCAGTTCTTC.

To note about this clonotype: A much more abundant neighbour one base away suggests this may be a read error. V usage is TRBV12-3 or TRBV12-4 and J usage is TRBJ2-7; unclear D gene. V lost 4 bases and J 6 bases, leaving 19 bases between the germline ends. This CDR3 is 15 amino acids long. The CDR3 DNA is TGTGCCAGCAGTTCCCTGGCGGAACCACTTTCCGAGCAGTACTTC. This encodes CASSSLAEPLSEQYF.

This chain connects TRBV27 to TRBJ2-3; possible D gene TRBD1, 6 bases. CDR1 is MNHEY, CDR2 SMNVEV, per germline (reference sequence). CDR3 length equals 15 residues. V dropped 5 bases and J dropped 2 bases, with 14 bases sitting between them. In nucleotides, the CDR3 is TGTGCCAGCAGTGCCCGCCACAGGGCCACAGATACGCAGTATTTT. Translated: CASSARHRATDTQYF.

The rearrangement joins TRBV20-1 to TRBJ2-1; D ambiguous. CDR3 length: 11 residues. The V and J ends lost 3 bases and 14 bases respectively, with 14 bases between them. Germline assignment: CDR1 DFQATT and CDR2 SNEGSKA (reference sequence). CDR3 residues: CSASKPPFEFF. The CDR3 DNA reads TGCAGTGCTAGTAAACCCCCTTTTGAGTTCTTC.

On this clonotype: It may be a read error: a sequence one base away is much more abundant. The chain employs TRBV25-1 and TRBJ2-5; D is possibly TRBD1 or TRBD2 (5 bases each). Germline V gives CDR1 MGHDK, CDR2 SYGVNS. This CDR3 contains 13 residues. V lost 2 bases and J lost 5, with 9 bases in between. CDR3 bases: TGTGCCAGCAGTGAAGGGTGGGGGGAGACCCAGTACTTC. This codes for CASSEGWGETQYF. Complete variable domain (other parts from reference TRBV25-1 and TRBJ2-5): EADIYQTPRYLVIGTGKKITLECSQTMGHDKMYWYQQDPGMELHLIHYSYGVNSTEKGDLSSESTVSRIRTEHFPLTLESARPSHTSQYLCASSEGWGETQYFGPGTRLLVL.

This clonotype was detected many times. This chain joins TRBV5-1 and TRBJ2-1, with D unclear. CDR1 is SGHRS and CDR2 is YFSETQ in the germline V gene. This CDR3 spans 15 amino acids. V dropped 0 bases and J dropped 4 bases, with 11 bases sitting between them. DNA of the CDR3: TGCGCCAGCAGCTTGGGAGAGGCCGGGTACAATGAGCAGTTCTTC. Amino acids: CASSLGEAGYNEQFF.

The rearrangement uses TRBV18 and TRBJ2-7; D unclear. CDR3 length equals 12 residues. Germline loops: CDR1 KGHSH, CDR2 LQKENI. Trimming stripped 2 bases from V and 7 bases from J, with 9 bases between. This chain's CDR3 is CASSPIGGEQYF. CDR3 coding DNA: TGTGCCAGCTCACCAATTGGTGGGGAGCAGTACTTC.

The chain recombines TRBV27 with TRBJ2-6; D is ambiguous. Germline CDR1 MNHEY, CDR2 SMNVEV (reference sequence). Trimming removed 5 bases at V and 4 bases at J, with 9 bases between. CDR3 length: 14 residues. The CDR3 DNA follows: TGTGCCAGCAGTGGCCTCGACGGGGCCAACGTCCTGACTTTC. It yields the protein CASSGLDGANVLTF.

This clonotype was seen only a few times. This chain connects TRBV6-5 to TRBJ1-2; D gene uncertain. CDR3 length: 15 amino acids. V lost 0 bases and J 5 bases, leaving 13 bases between the germline ends. CDR1 is MNHEY, CDR2 SVGAGI, per germline. The CDR3 sequence: CASSYSGGFSYGYTF. As DNA, the CDR3 is TGTGCCAGCAGTTACTCGGGCGGATTCTCATATGGCTACACCTTC.

The rearrangement joins TRBV7-2 to TRBJ2-7, with 9 bases identical to TRBD2. The CDR3 extends over 16 amino acids. V shed 1 base, J shed 3 bases, and the junction held 7 bases outside the gene matches. The germline V gene has CDR1 SGHTA and CDR2 FQGNSA. This CDR3 is CASSLGGVLAGYEQYF. In nucleotides, the CDR3 is TGTGCCAGCAGCTTAGGTGGGGTACTAGCGGGCTACGAGCAGTACTTC.

This sequence joins TRBV7-9 and TRBJ2-1, with D perhaps matching TRBD2 (6 bases). From germline, CDR1 is SEHNR and CDR2 FQNEAQ (reference sequence). The CDR3 consists of 16 residues. Trimming removed 8 bases from V and 7 bases from J, with 24 bases in between. The CDR3 protein is CASLLRPGLGGNEQFF. The CDR3 region has the DNA TGTGCCAGCCTTCTACGCCCGGGACTTGGTGGGAATGAGCAGTTCTTC.

In this sample, this clonotype turned up a few times. The chain couples TRBV5-1 to TRBJ2-7; 10 bases agree with TRBD1. The CDR3 runs to 14 residues. Trimming took 4 bases from V and 3 from J; bases not matched to a gene: 4. CDR1 and CDR2 from the germline V gene are SGHRS and YFSETQ. CDR3 loop: CASSPGTGVYEQYV. CDR3 bases: TGCGCCAGCAGCCCCGGGACAGGGGTCTACGAGCAGTACGTC.

The chain recombines TRBV10-2 with TRBJ1-1; D is unresolved. CDR1 WSHSY and CDR2 SAAADI come from the germline V gene. This CDR3 has 14 residues. Trimming pared 6 bases from V and 1 base from J, leaving 12 bases between. CDR3 coding DNA: TGCGCCAGCAGGGGTTTTGGCAGGAACACTGAAGCTTTCTTT. Translated, it gives CASRGFGRNTEAFF.

This rearrangement joins TRBV7-9 to TRBJ1-2; D is possibly TRBD1 (6 bases). Germline CDR1 SEHNR, CDR2 FQNEAQ (reference sequence). The V end was cut by 1 base, the J end by 4 bases, with 22 bases between. There are 18 residues in the CDR3. The CDR3 here is CASSLVPRWGQATYGYTF. CDR3 coding DNA: TGTGCCAGCAGCTTAGTACCCCGGTGGGGGCAAGCAACCTATGGCTACACCTTC.